The 17 T cell receptor beta chains in this list originate from one sample, sequenced in a study of T cell responses to AZD1222 COVID-19 vaccine. Only in-frame clones appear in the TCRdb table, and some are missing; sequencing was by immunoSEQ multiplex PCR. The data contain 120,000 or so clones, approximately 86% of them singletons. The specimen comprised peripheral blood, sampled on day 0 of AZD1222 vaccination. The receptors here all came from an adult in good health.

This clone was observed a few times. The chain couples TRBV5-5 to TRBJ1-1, with D unresolved. Looked up from germline, CDR1 is SGHKS and CDR2 is YYEKEE (reference sequence). Trimming shortened V by 0 bases and J by 3 bases, and 6 bases separated the two germline ends. The CDR3 runs 13 residues. The CDR3 nucleotides read TGTGCCAGCAGCTTGGGTCTGGACACTGAAGCTTTCTTT. Translation gives CASSLGLDTEAFF.

J is TRBJ2-1 and V is TRBV10-3; 9 nucleotides agree with TRBD1. The V gene's germline CDR1 is ENHRY and CDR2 SYGVKD. The CDR3 loop spans 12 amino acids. V shed 10 bases and J 7 bases; nucleotides not matched to a gene: 5. The CDR3 DNA is TGTGCCACCGGGACAGGGACAAATGAGCAGTTCTTC. Protein: CATGTGTNEQFF.

This chain connects TRBV18 to TRBJ2-5, with TRBD2 identical over 9 bases. The germline V gene encodes CDR1 KGHSH and CDR2 LQKENI. CDR3 length: 15 amino acids. Unmatched junction bases numbered 6, after V lost 2 bases and J lost 5 bases. This chain's CDR3 is CASSPNSGGLETQYF. The CDR3 nucleotides read TGTGCCAGCTCACCAAATAGCGGGGGTCTTGAGACCCAGTACTTC.

The CDR3 nucleotides read TGTGCCAGCAAGACAGGGACAGGCTACGAGCAGTACTTC. Its translation: CASKTGTGYEQYF. This chain joins TRBV5-4 and TRBJ2-7, with TRBD1 matching 8 bases. The germline V gene has CDR1 SGHNT and CDR2 YYREEE (reference sequence). J gave up 3 bases and V 6 bases, and 5 bases lay outside the gene matches. The CDR3 covers 13 residues.

This clone appeared once. The genes are TRBV11-1 and TRBJ1-1, with a weak D call TRBD1 (5 bases). V was shortened by 5 bases and J by 4 bases, with 17 bases between the two germline ends. There are 15 residues in the CDR3. Germline CDR1 is SGHAT and CDR2 is FQDESV (reference sequence). CDR3 region: CASSDGGGFGTEAFF. The CDR3, as DNA: TGTGCCAGCAGCGACGGTGGGGGGTTTGGCACTGAAGCTTTCTTT.

This clone was seen a single time. This chain connects TRBV7-8 to TRBJ1-3, with TRBD1 matching over 8 bases. J was trimmed by 0 bases and V by 0 bases; bases with no gene match: 7. This CDR3 has 18 amino acids. Germline V gives CDR1 SGHVS, CDR2 FQNEAQ. This CDR3 reads CASSLAVGTGLSGNTIYF. The CDR3 nucleotides are TGTGCCAGCAGCTTAGCCGTGGGGACAGGTCTCTCTGGAAACACCATATATTTT. The whole variable domain, remainder taken from reference TRBV7-8 and TRBJ1-3, is GAGVSQSPRYKVAKRGQDVALRCDPISGHVSLFWYQQALGQGPEFLTYFQNEAQLDKSGLPSDRFFAERPEGSVSTLKIQRTQQEDSAVYLCASSLAVGTGLSGNTIYFGEGSWLTVV.

The chain employs TRBV19 and TRBJ2-7; D not resolved. The CDR3 loop spans 14 amino acids. With 6 bases removed from V and 0 bases from J, the gap between germline ends came to 12 bases. Germline CDR1 reads LNHDA; CDR2 reads SQIVND (reference sequence). The CDR3 DNA is TGTGCCAGTAGGGCAACCTCGAGCTCCTACGAGCAGTACTTC. It yields the protein CASRATSSSYEQYF.

The rearrangement links TRBV7-9 to TRBJ1-1; the D is unclear. Germline loops: CDR1 SEHNR, CDR2 FQNEAQ (reference sequence). The CDR3 runs 14 residues. With 3 bases removed from V and 2 bases from J, the gap between germline ends came to 10 bases. The CDR3 reads CASSFFGRNTEAFF. The CDR3 DNA sequence: TGTGCCAGCAGCTTTTTTGGCAGAAACACTGAAGCTTTCTTT.

The CDR3 region has the DNA TGTGCCAGCAGTTTAGCGCGGAGCCAGCCCCAGCATTTT. Amino acids: CASSLARSQPQHF. V gene TRBV12-3 or TRBV12-4 combines with J gene TRBJ1-5, with D hard to call. V dropped 0 bases and J dropped 7 bases, with 7 bases sitting between them. This CDR3 is built from 13 residues.

The V gene is TRBV2, the J gene TRBJ2-3; D is undetermined. Per the germline V gene, CDR1 is SNHLY and CDR2 is FYNNEI. The V end was cut by 4 bases, the J end by 3 bases, with 5 bases between. This CDR3 comprises 12 residues. CDR3 region: CASSVYTDTQYF. The CDR3 DNA reads as TGTGCCAGCAGTGTCTATACAGATACGCAGTATTTT. Together with reference TRBV2 and TRBJ2-3, the CDR3 gives the full variable domain: EPEVTQTPSHQVTQMGQEVILRCVPISNHLYFYWYRQILGQKVEFLVSFYNNEISEKSEIFDDQFSVERPDGSNFTLKIRSTKLEDSAMYFCASSVYTDTQYFGPGTRLTVL.

This sequence joins TRBV7-8 and TRBJ1-1; no definite D call. V was pared by 4 bases and J by 2 bases, with 14 bases between. The CDR3 is 15 amino acids. Germline values: CDR1 SGHVS, CDR2 FQNEAQ. CDR3 protein: CASSSSWTVNTEAFF. CDR3 DNA sequence: TGTGCCAGCAGCTCCTCATGGACGGTCAACACTGAAGCTTTCTTT.

The rearrangement links TRBV2 to TRBJ1-5; tentatively, D is TRBD1 (6 bases). CDR3 size: 14 residues. V dropped 4 bases and J dropped 2 bases, with 9 bases sitting between them. Germline V lookup: CDR1 SNHLY, CDR2 FYNNEI. The CDR3 nucleotides read TGTGCCAGCAGTGTTCAGGGGCGCAATCAGCCCCAGCATTTT. This codes for CASSVQGRNQPQHF.

The chain couples TRBV29-1 to TRBJ2-1; D is unresolved. CDR1 is SQVTM and CDR2 is ANQGSEA in the germline V gene. This CDR3 is built from 13 residues. V lost 4 bases and J lost 12, with 19 bases in between. CDR3 nucleotide sequence: TGCAGCGTTGTTGGTGAAGGGCGTCCAAGGCAGTTCTTC. Protein sequence: CSVVGEGRPRQFF.

The rearrangement uses TRBV18 and TRBJ2-1, with D tentatively TRBD1 or TRBD2 (5 bases each). This CDR3 contains 10 residues. Trimming left V 5 bases short and J 13 bases short, with 9 bases between. The germline gives CDR1 KGHSH, CDR2 LQKENI. The CDR3 region is CASSAGTQFF. CDR3 bases: TGTGCCAGCTCAGCCGGGACCCAGTTCTTC.

The V and J genes are TRBV29-1 and TRBJ2-7; tentatively, D is TRBD1 (6 bases). V was clipped by 7 bases and J by 1 base, with 11 bases between them. CDR1 and CDR2 from the germline V gene are SQVTM and ANQGSEA. The CDR3 is 12 amino acids. The CDR3 DNA is TGCAGCGCCCTGGACAGTTCCTACGAGCAGTACTTC. This sequence encodes CSALDSSYEQYF.

The J gene is TRBJ2-7, the V gene TRBV2, with D perhaps TRBD1 or TRBD2 (5 bases each). CDR1 is SNHLY, CDR2 FYNNEI, per germline. CDR3 length: 11 residues. Trimming pared 7 bases from V and 4 bases from J, leaving 8 bases between. This CDR3 is CASTGSYEQYF. The CDR3 region has the DNA TGTGCCAGCACAGGGAGTTACGAGCAGTACTTC.

The chain has TRBV28 and TRBJ1-1; D gene uncertain. CDR1 and CDR2 from the germline V gene are MDHEN and SYDVKM. The CDR3 is 11 amino acids. The V gene lost 3 bases and the J gene lost 7 bases, with 6 bases spanning the gap. CDR3 protein: CASSFLNEAFF. The CDR3 coding sequence is TGTGCCAGCAGTTTCCTAAATGAAGCTTTCTTT.